These 25 T cell receptor beta chains were sequenced from one sample in a study of blood T cell repertoires in COVID-19 (dated by TCRdb to about 2020). The library came from the immunoSEQ multiplex PCR assay. Here the immuneACCESS table is served through TCRdb, limited to in-frame sequences with V and J called. Missing clones are a known gap in these copies; in checked studies unresolved V genes cover under half, and the rest lacks a known reason. The sample data list fewer than 350,000 clones, and around 85% of these were observed just once. The ten largest account for 2% to 3% of the sample. Sequenced material: PBMCs or T cells enriched from blood (not recorded which). The receptor source for this set is a woman in her 50s who had recovered from COVID-19.

The chain recombines TRBV4-1 with TRBJ2-7; D uncertain. The CDR3 spans 15 residues. The ends were cut back, 1 base at V and 3 bases at J, with 13 bases in the middle. Germline V gives CDR1 MGHRA, CDR2 YSYEKL. This CDR3 reads CASSQVPHSSYEQYF. The CDR3 bases are TGCGCCAGCAGCCAAGTCCCCCACAGCAGCTACGAGCAGTACTTC.

The rearrangement links TRBV6-5 to TRBJ1-1; D not certain. V lost 0 bases to trimming and J lost 7 bases, with 9 bases between them. Per germline, CDR1 MNHEY and CDR2 SVGAGI. CDR3 size: 13 residues. This CDR3 reads CASSYSIRSEAFF. In DNA, the CDR3 is TGTGCCAGCAGTTACTCGATCCGGAGTGAAGCTTTCTTT.

The chain has TRBV5-1 and TRBJ2-7; 10 bases are shared with TRBD2. Trimming took 5 bases from V and 1 from J; bases not matched to a gene: 6. The CDR3 spans 15 residues. Germline CDR1 is SGHRS and CDR2 is YFSETQ. This CDR3 is CASRGGLALSYEQYF. DNA for the CDR3: TGCGCCAGCAGAGGGGGACTAGCGCTTTCCTACGAGCAGTACTTC. Based on the CDR3 plus reference TRBV5-1 and TRBJ2-7, the full variable domain is KAGVTQTPRYLIKTRGQQVTLSCSPISGHRSVSWYQQTPGQGLQFLFEYFSETQRNKGNFPGRFSGRQFSNSRSEMNVSTLELGDSALYLCASRGGLALSYEQYFGPGTRLTVT.

This clone has more than one count but fewer than ten. The V gene is TRBV5-4, the J gene TRBJ2-5, with D possibly TRBD1 on 6 matching bases. Germline CDR1 SGHNT, CDR2 YYREEE (reference sequence). CDR3 length: 16 residues. V was cut by 0 bases and J by 2 bases, with 14 bases left in between. Here the CDR3 DNA reads TGTGCCAGCAGCTTGGGAGTTGGGGGCAGGCAAGAGACCCAGTACTTC. It encodes CASSLGVGGRQETQYF.

The chain uses TRBV5-6 and TRBJ1-5; TRBD1 might be the D (5 bases). Trimming took off 3 bases at V and 3 bases at J, with 13 bases between the two ends. CDR1 and CDR2 from the germline V gene are SGHDT and YYEEEE. This CDR3 region has 15 residues. Written as DNA, the CDR3 is TGTGCCAGCAGCTACCAGGGTAGAGTCAATCAGCCCCAGCATTTT. It codes for CASSYQGRVNQPQHF. Full variable domain (missing parts from reference TRBV5-6 and TRBJ1-5): DAGVTQSPTHLIKTRGQQVTLRCSPKSGHDTVSWYQQALGQGPQFIFQYYEEEERQRGNFPDRFSGHQFPNYSSELNVNALLLGDSALYLCASSYQGRVNQPQHFGDGTRLSIL.

The V and J genes are TRBV7-6 and TRBJ2-5, with a weak D call TRBD2 (5 bases). Germline CDR1 SGHVS, CDR2 FNYEAQ. Trimming took off 7 bases at V and 4 bases at J, with 16 bases between the two ends. This CDR3 comprises 14 residues. CDR3: CASTISTGIETQYF. The CDR3 DNA sequence: TGTGCCAGCACCATTTCAACCGGGATAGAGACCCAGTACTTC.

The CDR3 protein is CASSALLASEQFF. As DNA, the CDR3 is TGCGCCAGCAGCGCCCTCCTAGCAAGTGAGCAGTTCTTC. V usage is TRBV5-1 and J usage is TRBJ2-1, with D possibly TRBD2 on 5 matching bases. The ends were cut back, 4 bases at V and 9 bases at J, with 14 bases in the middle. There are 13 residues in the CDR3. The germline V gene encodes CDR1 SGHRS and CDR2 YFSETQ. Combining the CDR3 with reference TRBV5-1 and TRBJ2-1 gives the whole variable domain KAGVTQTPRYLIKTRGQQVTLSCSPISGHRSVSWYQQTPGQGLQFLFEYFSETQRNKGNFPGRFSGRQFSNSRSEMNVSTLELGDSALYLCASSALLASEQFFGPGTRLTVL.

This clone was seen once. V is TRBV12-3 or TRBV12-4 and J is TRBJ1-2, with 7 bases lining up with TRBD1. The V and J ends lost 3 bases and 4 bases, in that order; junction bases with no gene match: 2. The CDR3 is made up of 13 amino acids. CDR3 nucleotides: TGTGCCAGCAGTTTTCAGGGGGGCTATGGCTACACCTTC. Its protein is CASSFQGGYGYTF.

This chain joins TRBV3-1 (or the pseudogene TRBV3-2) and TRBJ1-2; weak D call: TRBD1 (5 bases). Germline CDR1 LGHDT, CDR2 YNNKEL (reference sequence). This CDR3 spans 13 amino acids. V lost 4 bases and J 2 bases, leaving 8 bases between the germline ends. The CDR3 nucleotides are TGTGCCAGCAGCCCGGGGGGGAACTATGGCTACACCTTC. The encoded protein is CASSPGGNYGYTF.

The V and J genes are TRBV7-9 and TRBJ2-2, with 8 bases fitting TRBD2. Unmatched junction bases numbered 8, after V lost 5 bases and J lost 0 bases. CDR3 length: 17 residues. CDR1 SEHNR and CDR2 FQNEAQ come from the germline V gene (reference sequence). CDR3 coding DNA: TGTGCCAGCAGCCAAACGGGACTAGGGTCGAACACCGGGGAGCTGTTTTTT. It translates to CASSQTGLGSNTGELFF.

V and J are TRBV5-5 and TRBJ1-5, with TRBD1 matching over 9 bases. The junction had 8 bases not matched to a gene; V was cut back by 5 bases and J by 2 bases. Germline-derived CDR1 and CDR2 are SGHKS and YYEKEE (reference sequence). CDR3 length equals 16 residues. The CDR3 region is CASSTGGAVGNQPQHF. In DNA, the CDR3 is TGTGCCAGCAGTACAGGGGGCGCGGTGGGCAATCAGCCCCAGCATTTT.

This rearrangement joins TRBV7-9 to TRBJ2-1, with TRBD2 matching over 12 bases. Germline values: CDR1 SEHNR, CDR2 FQNEAQ (reference sequence). This CDR3 region has 16 residues. Trimming at V came to 5 bases and at J to 3 bases, leaving 5 bases not matched to a gene. Written as DNA, the CDR3 is TGTGCCAGCAGCGCAACTAGCGGGAGGAACTACAATGAGCAGTTCTTC. Its protein product is CASSATSGRNYNEQFF.

This chain connects TRBV18 to TRBJ1-5, with TRBD1 as a possible D gene (5 bases). With 4 bases removed from V and 2 bases from J, the gap between germline ends came to 15 bases. There are 16 residues in the CDR3. CDR1 KGHSH and CDR2 LQKENI come from the germline V gene. The DNA for the CDR3 is TGTGCCAGCTCACTAGCCTCGACAGAGGGCAATCAGCCCCAGCATTTT. Encoded protein: CASSLASTEGNQPQHF.

This sequence joins TRBV19 and TRBJ2-5, with D maybe TRBD2 (5 bases). Trimming took 4 bases from V and 4 from J, leaving 7 bases between them. The CDR3 is made up of 12 amino acids. Germline V gene lookup returns CDR1 LNHDA and CDR2 SQIVND (reference sequence). CDR3 sequence (DNA): TGTGCCAGTAGTACAGGAGGAGAGACCCAGTACTTC. This encodes CASSTGGETQYF.

CDR3 loop: CASSPRRGSYEKLFF. CDR3 in DNA: TGTGCCAGCAGCCCGAGACGGGGGAGCTATGAAAAACTGTTTTTT. V and J are TRBV28 and TRBJ1-4, with TRBD1 as a possible D gene (5 bases). The CDR3 consists of 15 residues. The germline V gene has CDR1 MDHEN and CDR2 SYDVKM. The V and J ends lost 6 bases and 6 bases respectively, with 17 bases between them.

As for this clone: The sample has other DNA sequences that encode this CDR3 too. The chain recombines TRBV27 with TRBJ1-6, with 7 bases lining up with TRBD1. Germline-derived CDR1 and CDR2 are MNHEY and SMNVEV (reference sequence). V lost 5 bases, J lost 10 bases, and 8 bases stayed unmatched. The CDR3 contains 14 residues. The CDR3 DNA reads as TGTGCCAGCAGTCCTAGACAGGGAAGGTCACCCCTCCACTTT. Encoded protein: CASSPRQGRSPLHF.

This chain links TRBV12-5 with TRBJ2-3; 7 bases fit TRBD1. The CDR3 covers 15 residues. Trimming cost V 4 bases and J 2 bases; bases outside gene matches: 6. Germline CDR1 reads LGHNT; CDR2 reads FRNRAP. CDR3 residues: CASGWGQWITDTQYF. Written as DNA, the CDR3 is TGTGCTAGTGGTTGGGGACAGTGGATCACAGATACGCAGTATTTT.

V gene TRBV5-1 combines with J gene TRBJ2-3, with 8 positions matching TRBD2. The CDR3 has 16 amino acids. After removal of 1 base from V and 5 bases from J, the junction contained 9 bases not matched to a gene. Germline-derived CDR1 and CDR2 are SGHRS and YFSETQ. The chain's CDR3 is CASSLYPSGGQDTQYF. Here the CDR3 DNA reads TGCGCCAGCAGCTTGTATCCCAGCGGGGGACAAGATACGCAGTATTTT.

CDR3: CASSPDKTIYF. CDR3 DNA sequence: TGTGCCAGCTCACCGGACAAGACCATATATTTT. The chain is built from TRBV18 and TRBJ1-3; tentatively, D is TRBD1 (5 bases). This CDR3 spans 11 amino acids. Trimming shortened V by 3 bases and J by 10 bases, and 7 bases separated the two germline ends. Germline V gene sequence: CDR1 KGHSH, CDR2 LQKENI.

The V gene is TRBV6-2 or TRBV6-3, the J gene TRBJ1-2; 7 bases line up with TRBD1. CDR3 length: 14 residues. V shed 2 bases and J 8 bases; nucleotides not matched to a gene: 8. Germline V gene data show CDR1 as MNHEY and CDR2 as SVGEGT. In nucleotides, the CDR3 is TGTGCCAGCAGTTACCAGACAGGGCGAAAAGGCTACACCTTC. Amino acid sequence: CASSYQTGRKGYTF.

The chain is built from TRBV6-5 and TRBJ1-1; 11 nucleotides agree with TRBD1. Trimming cost V 4 bases and J 4 bases; bases outside gene matches: 5. CDR3 length: 15 residues. The germline gives CDR1 MNHEY, CDR2 SVGAGI. This CDR3 is CASSFGTGGLTEAFF. The CDR3 DNA reads as TGTGCCAGCAGTTTCGGGACAGGGGGACTCACTGAAGCTTTCTTT.

V is TRBV7-7 and J is TRBJ2-5; TRBD1 might be the D (6 bases). Trimming pared 5 bases from V and 1 base from J, leaving 23 bases between. This CDR3 has 18 amino acids. Germline CDR1 and CDR2: SSHAT and FNYEAQ (reference sequence). The CDR3 reads CASSPIGGLRVSQETQYF. In DNA, the CDR3 is TGTGCCAGCAGCCCAATTGGGGGCTTAAGGGTGTCCCAAGAGACCCAGTACTTC. Variable domain in full (rest from reference TRBV7-7 and TRBJ2-5): GAGVSQSPRYKVTKRGQDVTLRCDPISSHATLYWYQQALGQGPEFLTYFNYEAQPDKSGLPSDRFSAERPEGSISTLTIQRTEQRDSAMYRCASSPIGGLRVSQETQYFGPGTRLLVL.

This clone occurred a few times. Other DNA sequences within the sample encode an identical CDR3. The chain couples TRBV28 to TRBJ1-5; 9 bases line up with TRBD1. Germline CDR1 MDHEN, CDR2 SYDVKM. CDR3 size: 15 residues. J lost 7 bases, V lost 3 bases, and 7 bases had no gene match. The CDR3 spells CASSLGQGFRQPQHF. The CDR3 nucleotides read TGTGCCAGCAGTTTGGGACAGGGATTTCGCCAGCCCCAGCATTTT.

This chain joins TRBV21-1 and TRBJ1-6; the table's TRBD1 call for D was not verified on the DNA. TRBV21-1 is a listed pseudogene. This CDR3 region has 14 residues. CDR3 bases: TGTGCCAGCATCCAGGATCTCTATAATTCACCCCTCCACTTT. Translation gives CASIQDLYNSPLHF.

CDR3 loop: CARSWENRGRAGELFF. CDR3 DNA: TGTGCCAGAAGCTGGGAAAACAGGGGGCGCGCCGGGGAGCTGTTTTTT. The J gene is TRBJ2-2, the V gene TRBV5-3; 9 nucleotides line up with TRBD1. TRBV5-3 is known as an ORF, though its function is uncertain. V gave up 3 bases and J gave up 6 bases; unmatched junction bases: 9. The CDR3 is made up of 16 amino acids.